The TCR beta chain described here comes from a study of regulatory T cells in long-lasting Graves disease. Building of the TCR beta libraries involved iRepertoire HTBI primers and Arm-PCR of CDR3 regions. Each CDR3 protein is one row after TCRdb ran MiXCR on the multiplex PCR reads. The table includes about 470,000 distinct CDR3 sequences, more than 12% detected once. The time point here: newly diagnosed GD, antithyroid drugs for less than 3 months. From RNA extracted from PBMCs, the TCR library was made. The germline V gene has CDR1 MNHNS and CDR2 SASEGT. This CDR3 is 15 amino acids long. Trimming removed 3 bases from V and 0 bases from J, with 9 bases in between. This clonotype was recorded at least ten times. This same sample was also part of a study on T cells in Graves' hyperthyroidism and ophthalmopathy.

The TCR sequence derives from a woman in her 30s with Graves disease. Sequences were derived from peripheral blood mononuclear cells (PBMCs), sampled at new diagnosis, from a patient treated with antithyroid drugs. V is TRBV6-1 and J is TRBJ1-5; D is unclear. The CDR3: CASSDDRHSNQPQHF. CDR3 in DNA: TGTGCCAGCAGTGATGATAGACATAGCAATCAGCCCCAGCATTTT.